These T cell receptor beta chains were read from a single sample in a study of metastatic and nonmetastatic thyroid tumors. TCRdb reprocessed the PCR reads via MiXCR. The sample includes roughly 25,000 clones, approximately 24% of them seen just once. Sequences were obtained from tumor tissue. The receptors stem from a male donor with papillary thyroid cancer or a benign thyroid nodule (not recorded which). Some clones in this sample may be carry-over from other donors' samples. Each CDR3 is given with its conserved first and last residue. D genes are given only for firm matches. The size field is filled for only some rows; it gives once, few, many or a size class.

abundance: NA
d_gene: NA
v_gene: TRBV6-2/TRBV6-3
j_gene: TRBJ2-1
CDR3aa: CASSYSFGIGDWDEQFF
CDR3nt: TGTGCCAGCAGTTACTCATTTGGGATTGGGGATTGGGATGAGCAGTTCTTC

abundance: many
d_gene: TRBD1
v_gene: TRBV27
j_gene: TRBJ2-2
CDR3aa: CASSSYAGTGDTGELFF
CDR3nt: TGTGCCAGCAGTTCGTACGCCGGGACAGGGGACACCGGGGAGCTGTTTTTT

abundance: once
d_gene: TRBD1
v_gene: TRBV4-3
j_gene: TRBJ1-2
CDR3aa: CSSSLQVTGQGNGYTF
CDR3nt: TGCTCGAGCAGCCTTCAAGTGACCGGACAGGGTAATGGCTACACCTTC

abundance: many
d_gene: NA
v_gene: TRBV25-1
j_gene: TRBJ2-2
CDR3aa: CASSELMGNTGELFF
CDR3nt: TGTGCCAGCAGTGAATTGATGGGTAACACCGGGGAGCTGTTTTTT

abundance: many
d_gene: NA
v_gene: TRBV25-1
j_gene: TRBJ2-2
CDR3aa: CASSDYSETNTGELFF
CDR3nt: TGTGCCAGCAGTGATTACAGTGAAACGAACACCGGGGAGCTGTTTTTT

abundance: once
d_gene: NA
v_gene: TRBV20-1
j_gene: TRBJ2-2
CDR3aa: CSSSGTYNTGELFF
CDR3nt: TGCAGTTCTTCCGGGACCTATAACACCGGGGAGCTGTTTTTT

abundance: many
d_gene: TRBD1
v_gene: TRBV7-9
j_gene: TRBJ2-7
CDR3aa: CASSSPLDRGYEQYF
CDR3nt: TGTGCCAGCAGCTCACCCCTCGACAGGGGCTACGAGCAGTACTTC

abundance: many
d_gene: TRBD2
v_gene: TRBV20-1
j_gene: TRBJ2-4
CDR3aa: CSASGGTSGGSTNIQYF
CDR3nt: TGCAGTGCCTCCGGGGGGACTAGCGGGGGGAGTACAAACATTCAGTACTTC

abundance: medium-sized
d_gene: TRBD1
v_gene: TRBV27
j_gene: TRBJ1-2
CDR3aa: CASKRTGLYGYTF
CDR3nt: TGTGCCAGCAAAAGGACAGGCCTCTATGGCTACACCTTC

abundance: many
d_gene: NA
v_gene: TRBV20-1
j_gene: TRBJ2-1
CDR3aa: CSAALNEQFF
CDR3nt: TGCAGTGCTGCGCTAAATGAGCAGTTCTTC

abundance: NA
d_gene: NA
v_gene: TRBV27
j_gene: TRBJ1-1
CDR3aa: CASSLWVKKTEAFF
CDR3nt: TGTGCCAGCAGTTTATGGGTTAAGAAAACTGAAGCTTTCTTT

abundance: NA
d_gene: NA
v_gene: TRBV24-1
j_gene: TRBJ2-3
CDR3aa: CATSGPRRTDTQYF
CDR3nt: TGTGCCACCAGTGGCCCCAGGCGAACAGATACGCAGTATTTT

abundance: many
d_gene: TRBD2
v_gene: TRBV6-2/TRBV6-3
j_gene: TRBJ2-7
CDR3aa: CASSYSVVAGGYEQYF
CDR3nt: TGTGCCAGCAGTTACTCCGTCGTAGCGGGGGGCTACGAGCAGTACTTC

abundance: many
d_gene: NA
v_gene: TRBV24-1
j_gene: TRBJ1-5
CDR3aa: CATGLRGNQPQHF
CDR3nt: TGTGCCACCGGGTTGCGAGGGAATCAGCCCCAGCATTTT

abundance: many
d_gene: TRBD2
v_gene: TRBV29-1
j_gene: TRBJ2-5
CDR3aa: CSVSGTKESVGQGWAQYF
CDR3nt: TGCAGCGTGTCCGGGACTAAAGAATCAGTAGGCCAAGGGTGGGCCCAGTACTTC

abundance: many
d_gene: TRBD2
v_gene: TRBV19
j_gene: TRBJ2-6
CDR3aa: CASTIAGTSGANVLTF
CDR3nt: TGTGCCAGTACCATAGCGGGGACCTCTGGGGCCAACGTCCTGACTTTC

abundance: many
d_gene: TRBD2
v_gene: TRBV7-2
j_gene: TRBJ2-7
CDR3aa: CASSFLAGPSYEQYF
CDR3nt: TGTGCCAGCAGCTTTTTAGCGGGGCCCTCCTACGAGCAGTACTTC

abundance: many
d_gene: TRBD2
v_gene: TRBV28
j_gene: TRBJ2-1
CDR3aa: CASSLPSGRAGNEQFF
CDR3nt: TGTGCCAGCAGTTTGCCTAGCGGGAGGGCCGGGAATGAGCAGTTCTTC

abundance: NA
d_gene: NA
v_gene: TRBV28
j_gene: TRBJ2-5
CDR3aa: CASILQSAGQENQYF
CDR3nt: TGTGCCAGCATTTTACAGTCCGCAGGACAAGAGAACCAGTACTTC

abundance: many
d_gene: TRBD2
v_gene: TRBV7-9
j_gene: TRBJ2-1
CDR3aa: CASSLAGRGYNEQFF
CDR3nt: TGTGCCAGCAGCTTGGCGGGGAGGGGTTACAATGAGCAGTTCTTC

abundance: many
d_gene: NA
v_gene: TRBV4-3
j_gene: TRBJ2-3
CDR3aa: CASSQEPRRGDTQYF
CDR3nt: TGCGCCAGCAGCCAGGAACCCCGACGCGGAGATACGCAGTATTTT

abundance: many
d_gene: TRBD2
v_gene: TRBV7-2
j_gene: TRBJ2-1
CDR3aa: CASCWTSGWGDEQFF
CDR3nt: TGTGCCAGCTGCTGGACTAGCGGGTGGGGCGATGAGCAGTTCTTC

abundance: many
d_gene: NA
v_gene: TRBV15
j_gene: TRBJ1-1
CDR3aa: CATSRDYLEVNTEAFF
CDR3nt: TGTGCCACCAGCAGAGATTACTTGGAGGTGAACACTGAAGCTTTCTTT

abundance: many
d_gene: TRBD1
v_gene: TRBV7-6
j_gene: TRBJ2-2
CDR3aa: CASSRQGSTGELFF
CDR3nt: TGTGCCAGCAGCCGACAGGGTAGCACCGGGGAGCTGTTTTTT

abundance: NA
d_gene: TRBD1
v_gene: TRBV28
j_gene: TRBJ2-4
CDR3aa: CASSFDTTGVHDQYF
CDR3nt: TGTGCCAGCAGTTTTGATACGACAGGGGTGCATGATCAGTACTTC

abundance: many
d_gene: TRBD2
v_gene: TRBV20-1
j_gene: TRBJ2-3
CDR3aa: CSARDLREVTDTQYF
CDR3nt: TGCAGTGCTAGAGATCTACGGGAGGTAACAGATACGCAGTATTTT

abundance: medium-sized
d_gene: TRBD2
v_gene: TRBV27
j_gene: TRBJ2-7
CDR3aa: CASSSRGRAYEQYF
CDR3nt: TGTGCCAGCAGTTCCCGCGGGAGGGCCTACGAGCAGTACTTC

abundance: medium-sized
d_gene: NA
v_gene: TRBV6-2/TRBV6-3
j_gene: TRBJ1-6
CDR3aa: CATREENNSPLHF
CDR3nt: TGTGCCACCCGGGAGGAGAATAATTCACCCCTCCACTTT

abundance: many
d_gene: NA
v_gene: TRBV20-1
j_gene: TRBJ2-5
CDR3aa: CSAPGLGQETQYF
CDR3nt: TGCAGTGCCCCTGGGCTAGGGCAAGAGACCCAGTACTTC

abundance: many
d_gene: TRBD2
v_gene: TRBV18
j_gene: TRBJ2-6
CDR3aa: CASSLGAGTGANVLTF
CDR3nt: TGTGCCAGCTCACTGGGAGCGGGAACTGGGGCCAACGTCCTGACTTTC

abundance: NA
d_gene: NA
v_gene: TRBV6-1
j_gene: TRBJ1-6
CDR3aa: CASSDVPSPLHF
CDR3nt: TGTGCCAGCAGTGACGTACCTTCACCCCTCCACTTT

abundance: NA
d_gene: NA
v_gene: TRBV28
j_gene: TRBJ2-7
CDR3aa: CASSLDSVCYEQYF
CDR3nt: TGTGCCAGCAGTCTCGACAGTGTCTGCTACGAGCAGTACTTC

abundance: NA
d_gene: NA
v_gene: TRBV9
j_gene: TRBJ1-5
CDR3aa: CASSVNDRTEQPQHF
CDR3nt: TGTGCCAGCAGCGTAAATGACAGGACTGAGCAGCCCCAGCATTTT

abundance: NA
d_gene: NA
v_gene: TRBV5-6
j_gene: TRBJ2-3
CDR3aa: CASSSFGVTDTQYF
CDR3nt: TGTGCCAGCAGCTCCTTCGGGGTCACAGATACGCAGTATTTT

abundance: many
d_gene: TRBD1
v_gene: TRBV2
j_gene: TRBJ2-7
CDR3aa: CASSVNRGSYEQYF
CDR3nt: TGTGCCAGCAGTGTCAACAGGGGCTCCTACGAGCAGTACTTC

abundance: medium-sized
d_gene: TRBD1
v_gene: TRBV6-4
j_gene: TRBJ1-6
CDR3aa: CASSRDRESPLHF
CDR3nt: TGTGCCAGCAGCCGGGACAGGGAGTCACCCCTCCACTTT

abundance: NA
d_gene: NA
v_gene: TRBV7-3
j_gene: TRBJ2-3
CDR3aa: CASSFGGADTQYF
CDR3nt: TGTGCCAGCAGCTTTGGGGGAGCAGATACGCAGTATTTT

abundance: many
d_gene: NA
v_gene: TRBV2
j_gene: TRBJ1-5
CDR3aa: CASSEAPPLAQHF
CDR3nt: TGTGCCAGCAGTGAAGCGCCGCCATTGGCCCAGCATTTT

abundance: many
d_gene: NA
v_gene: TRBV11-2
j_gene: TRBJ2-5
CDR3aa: CASSLVGLQETQYF
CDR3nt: TGTGCCAGCAGCTTAGTGGGATTACAAGAGACCCAGTACTTC

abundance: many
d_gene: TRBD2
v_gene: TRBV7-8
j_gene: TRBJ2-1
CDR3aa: CASRDGREGSNEQFF
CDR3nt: TGTGCCAGCAGGGATGGGCGGGAGGGCTCGAATGAGCAGTTCTTC

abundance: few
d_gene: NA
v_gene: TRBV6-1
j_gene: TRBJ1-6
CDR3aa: CASSEVAPQDSPLHF
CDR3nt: TGTGCCAGCAGTGAAGTGGCCCCCCAGGATTCACCCCTCCACTTT

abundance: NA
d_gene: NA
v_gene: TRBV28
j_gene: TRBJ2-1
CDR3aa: CASSPGGWSSYNEQFF
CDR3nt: TGTGCCAGCAGCCCCGGGGGCTGGAGCTCCTACAATGAACAGTTCTTC

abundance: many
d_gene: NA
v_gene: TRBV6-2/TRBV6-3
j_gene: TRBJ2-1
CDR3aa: CASSYVAESHNEQFF
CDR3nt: TGTGCCAGCAGTTACGTAGCGGAATCCCACAATGAGCAGTTCTTC

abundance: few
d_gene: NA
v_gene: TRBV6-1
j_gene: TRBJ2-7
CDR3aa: CAKSDPKGGAAYEQYF
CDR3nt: TGTGCCAAAAGTGACCCCAAGGGGGGGGCCGCATACGAGCAGTACTTC

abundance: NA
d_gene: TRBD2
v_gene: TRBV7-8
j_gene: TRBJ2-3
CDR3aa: CASSVWLLAGPDTQYF
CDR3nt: TGTGCCAGCAGCGTTTGGCTGCTAGCGGGTCCGGATACGCAGTATTTT

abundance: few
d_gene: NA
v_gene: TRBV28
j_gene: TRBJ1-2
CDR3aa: CASSADTLYGYTF
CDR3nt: TGTGCCAGCAGTGCCGACACTCTCTATGGCTACACCTTC

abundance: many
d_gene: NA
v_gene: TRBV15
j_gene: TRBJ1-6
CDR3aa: CATSRDLALSHSPLHF
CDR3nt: TGTGCCACCAGCAGAGATCTGGCTCTTAGTCATTCACCCCTCCACTTT

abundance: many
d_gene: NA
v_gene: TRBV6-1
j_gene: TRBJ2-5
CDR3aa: CASTLGVTSTHQETQYF
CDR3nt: TGTGCCAGCACTTTAGGGGTAACAAGTACCCACCAAGAGACCCAGTACTTC

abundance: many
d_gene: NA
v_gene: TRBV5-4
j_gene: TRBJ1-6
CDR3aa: CASSLSLGPGDYSPLHF
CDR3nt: TGTGCCAGCAGCTTGAGTTTGGGTCCCGGGGACTATTCACCCCTCCACTTT

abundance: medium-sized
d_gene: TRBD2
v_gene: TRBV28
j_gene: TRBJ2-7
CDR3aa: CASRNLAGVEQYF
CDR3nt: TGTGCCAGCAGGAACTTAGCGGGAGTCGAGCAGTACTTC

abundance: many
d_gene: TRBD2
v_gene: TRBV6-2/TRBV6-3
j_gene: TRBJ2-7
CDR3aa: CAHSLAGLTYEQYF
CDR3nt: TGTGCCCACTCACTAGCGGGGCTAACCTACGAGCAGTACTTC

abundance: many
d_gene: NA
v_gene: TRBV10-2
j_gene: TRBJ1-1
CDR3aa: CASGSGVGTEAFF
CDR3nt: TGCGCCAGCGGGAGCGGGGTGGGCACTGAAGCTTTCTTT

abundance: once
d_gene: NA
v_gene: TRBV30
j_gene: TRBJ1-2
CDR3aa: CALRGVWGYTF
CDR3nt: TGTGCCTTGCGGGGGGTCTGGGGCTACACCTTC

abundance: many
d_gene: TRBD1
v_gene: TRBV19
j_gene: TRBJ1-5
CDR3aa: CASSIRQGNQPQHF
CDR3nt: TGTGCCAGTAGTATACGACAGGGGAATCAGCCCCAGCATTTT

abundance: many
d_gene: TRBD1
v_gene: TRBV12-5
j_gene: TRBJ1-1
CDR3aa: CASGLDGDRERRIREAFF
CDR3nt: TGTGCTAGTGGTTTGGACGGGGACAGGGAAAGGAGGATTAGGGAAGCTTTCTTT